Shown below are 15 T cell receptor beta chains from a single sample sequenced in a study of CD8 T cells in Susac syndrome. When the RNA was reverse transcribed, random hexamers were used with an input of roughly 0.5 to 1 ug. TCRdb independently ran MiXCR on the immunoSEQ multiplex PCR reads; one entry per CDR3 protein. The table includes 150,000 to 200,000 distinct CDR3 sequences, 80% to 95% detected once. The specimen sequenced was CD4+ T cells from PBMCs. These receptors were collected from a human donor in good health.

This clonotype was seen more than once but under ten times. V gene TRBV2 combines with J gene TRBJ1-5; 7 positions agree with TRBD1. Germline CDR1 and CDR2: SNHLY and FYNNEI. The CDR3 extends over 13 amino acids. V lost 6 bases and J lost 3; bases outside the gene matches: 2. CDR3 sequence: CASRGQLNQPQHF. CDR3 nucleotide sequence: TGTGCCAGCAGGGGACAGCTCAATCAGCCCCAGCATTTT.

Notes on this clonotype: The junction departs from germline at one end; a sequencing error may be responsible. The V call is TRBV7-3, the J call TRBJ2-5; TRBD1 is a possible D gene (5 bases). This CDR3 region has 15 residues. Germline CDR1 reads SGHTA; CDR2 reads FQGTGA. CDR3 loop: CASSLTGAGKEIQYF. DNA for the CDR3: TGTGCCAGCAGCTTAACAGGGGCAGGAAAAGAGATCCAGTACTTC. The entire variable domain, with the rest obtained from reference TRBV7-3 and TRBJ2-5, is as follows: GAGVSQTPSNKVTEKGKYVELRCDPISGHTALYWYRQSLGQGPEFLIYFQGTGAADDSGLPNDRFFAVRPEGSVSTLKIQRTERGDSAVYLCASSLTGAGKEIQYFGPGTRLLVL.

The chain has TRBV6-1 and TRBJ1-1; D might be TRBD1 (6 bases). CDR3 size: 16 residues. Looked up from germline, CDR1 is MNHNS and CDR2 is SASEGT. V shed 1 base and J shed 5 bases, with 17 bases lying between them. CDR3 in amino acids: CASSEGGARGWTEAFF. CDR3 DNA sequence: TGTGCCAGCAGTGAAGGGGGGGCGCGGGGGTGGACTGAAGCTTTCTTT.

The J gene is TRBJ2-3, the V gene TRBV29-1; 14 bases agree with TRBD2. CDR1 SQVTM and CDR2 ANQGSEA come from the germline V gene. CDR3 length equals 16 residues. V dropped 6 bases and J dropped 4; count of bases not matched to a gene: 9. DNA for the CDR3: TGCAGCGTGGACCATGGACTAGCGGGGGGATCAGATACGCAGTATTTT. Its translation is CSVDHGLAGGSDTQYF.

This chain links TRBV18 with TRBJ2-7; the match to TRBD2 covers 9 bases. CDR3 size: 16 residues. Germline V CDR1 and CDR2: KGHSH, LQKENI. The J segment lost 3 bases and the V segment lost 3 bases, leaving 9 bases of the junction unmatched. The CDR3 DNA reads TGTGCCAGCTCACCGGCTGCGGGGGGGGTTTTCTACGAGCAGTACTTC. This codes for CASSPAAGGVFYEQYF.

The rearrangement joins TRBV2 to TRBJ1-5; no reliable D call. Germline loops: CDR1 SNHLY, CDR2 FYNNEI. The V and J ends lost 5 bases and 6 bases respectively, with 8 bases between them. This CDR3 has 12 residues. The CDR3: CASSLVGQPQHF. The CDR3 bases are TGTGCCAGCAGTTTGGTCGGTCAGCCCCAGCATTTT.

The chain uses TRBV10-3 and TRBJ2-3; D not resolved. The CDR3 contains 14 residues. Trimming took off 3 bases at V and 2 bases at J, with 9 bases between the two ends. CDR1 is ENHRY and CDR2 is SYGVKD in the germline V gene. The chain's CDR3 is CAISEPSATDTQYF. In nucleotides, the CDR3 is TGTGCCATCAGTGAACCCTCGGCCACAGATACGCAGTATTTT.

The chain combines TRBV5-4 with TRBJ2-5, with D uncertain. Trimming cost V 1 base and J 4 bases, with 8 bases left between them. The CDR3 has 13 amino acids. CDR1 is SGHNT and CDR2 is YYREEE in the germline V gene (reference sequence). The DNA of the CDR3 is TGTGCCAGCAGCTTGCAACTGGGAGAGACCCAGTACTTC. Its translation is CASSLQLGETQYF. The full variable domain, rest sourced from reference TRBV5-4 and TRBJ2-5, is ETGVTQSPTHLIKTRGQQVTLRCSSQSGHNTVSWYQQALGQGPQFIFQYYREEENGRGNFPPRFSGLQFPNYSSELNVNALELDDSALYLCASSLQLGETQYFGPGTRLLVL.

The V gene is TRBV12-3 or TRBV12-4, the J gene TRBJ2-5; perhaps TRBD2 as D (5 bases). The CDR3 sequence is 14 residues long. Trimming removed 3 bases from V and 2 bases from J, with 10 bases in between. The CDR3 loop is CASSFGLGQETQYF. CDR3 in DNA: TGTGCCAGCAGTTTCGGACTGGGACAAGAGACCCAGTACTTC.

This chain uses TRBV20-1 with TRBJ1-2, with 7 bases that match TRBD1. The CDR3 totals 13 residues. Losses at the gene ends were 6 bases for V and 6 bases for J; bases not matched to a gene: 10. Germline V lookup: CDR1 DFQATT, CDR2 SNEGSKA (reference sequence). The CDR3 coding sequence is TGCAGTGCCCCGAGACAGGGCCTTGATGGCTACACCTTC. Its protein is CSAPRQGLDGYTF.

This chain connects TRBV12-3 or TRBV12-4 to TRBJ1-5; tentative D call: TRBD1 (5 bases). The ends were cut back, 9 bases at V and 3 bases at J, with 9 bases in the middle. The CDR3 is made up of 12 amino acids. This CDR3 reads CASGGPNQPQHF. In DNA form, the CDR3 reads TGTGCCAGTGGGGGACCCAATCAGCCCCAGCATTTT.

The gene calls are TRBV19 and TRBJ2-4; 9 bases fit TRBD2. Germline V gene data show CDR1 as LNHDA and CDR2 as SQIVND (reference sequence). The CDR3 has 14 residues. The junction had 4 bases not matched to a gene; V was cut back by 7 bases and J by 3 bases. The DNA of the CDR3 is TGTGCCAGTAATAGCGGGGGCTTCAAAAACATTCAGTACTTC. This translates into CASNSGGFKNIQYF. Combining the CDR3 with reference TRBV19 and TRBJ2-4 gives the whole variable domain DGGITQSPKYLFRKEGQNVTLSCEQNLNHDAMYWYRQDPGQGLRLIYYSQIVNDFQKGDIAEGYSVSREKKESFPLTVTSAQKNPTAFYLCASNSGGFKNIQYFGAGTRLSVL.

The chain has TRBV6-5 and TRBJ2-3; 10 positions match TRBD1. CDR3 length: 15 amino acids. The junction had 7 bases not matched to a gene; V was cut back by 6 bases and J by 4 bases. Germline V gives CDR1 MNHEY, CDR2 SVGAGI. The CDR3 loop is CASSKTGTGADTQYF. The DNA for the CDR3 is TGTGCCAGCAGCAAGACCGGGACAGGGGCAGATACGCAGTATTTT.

The genes are TRBV12-5 and TRBJ1-5, with D unresolved. The CDR3 is 12 amino acids. The germline CDR1 and CDR2 sequences are LGHNT and FRNRAP. Trimming left V 1 base short and J 5 bases short, with 3 bases between. CDR3 sequence reads: CASGLGDQPQHF. Here the CDR3 DNA reads TGTGCTAGTGGTTTGGGGGATCAGCCCCAGCATTTT.

The chain is built from TRBV5-1 and TRBJ2-3, with D perhaps matching TRBD1 (6 bases). The CDR3 spans 17 residues. V lost 4 bases and J lost 0, with 18 bases in between. CDR1 and CDR2 (germline): SGHRS, YFSETQ. CDR3 coding DNA: TGCGCCAGCAGCCAGGGGAATAAGGTATCTAGCACAGATACGCAGTATTTT. It is translated as CASSQGNKVSSTDTQYF.